This T cell receptor (beta chain) was recovered during a study of T cells in Graves' hyperthyroidism and ophthalmopathy. The study, taken as a whole, reports: Most thyroid clonotypes expanded above 0.001 were also detected in blood.

Points on this clonotype: The antigen remains unidentified.

Germline loops: CDR1 MNHEY, CDR2 SVGEGT. The CDR3 runs 12 residues. Trimming stripped 5 bases from V and 6 bases from J, with 9 bases between. Template material for amplifying TCR beta CDR3 regions consisted of RNA transcripts. A first-round RT-PCR of the TCR CDR3 used the HTBI primer set. TCRdb re-called the multiplex PCR reads through MiXCR, storing one row per CDR3 protein. This sample has 200,000 to 250,000 distinct CDR3 sequences, with almost 25% found just once. The sequenced sample consisted of blood. This chain connects TRBV6-2 or TRBV6-3 to TRBJ2-3; unclear D gene. This TCR derives from a woman aged 40 to 55 with Graves' ophthalmopathy. The CDR3 nucleotides are TGTGCCAGCAGTAGGTCCATGGATACGCAGTATTTT. Translation gives CASSRSMDTQYF.